This T cell receptor (beta chain) was sequenced in a study of shared T cell receptors in the human thymus. CDR1 is SEHNR, CDR2 FQNEAQ, per germline (reference sequence). Losses at the gene ends were 3 bases for V and 6 bases for J; bases not matched to a gene: 3. The CDR3 loop spans 15 amino acids. Repertoires were generated with immunoSEQ multiplex PCR, while TCRdb's copy carries only in-frame clones and drops some. The profile shows about 660,000 clones, 70% to 90% of them singletons. These records were also assigned to another study, of human thymus T cells.

This receptor was taken from a boy younger than two with a congenital heart defect. The specimen sequenced was thymocytes. The rearrangement uses TRBV7-9 and TRBJ2-3; TRBD2 matches at 13 bases. The CDR3 loop reads CASSLLTSGRDTQYF. The CDR3 nucleotides are TGTGCCAGCAGCTTGTTGACTAGCGGGAGGGATACGCAGTATTTT.